The present T cell receptor beta chain was sequenced within a study of shared clonotypes between healthy human individuals. The study's findings and limits: Estimated clonotype richness was generally higher in naive than memory subsets. A reduction in generation probabilities was seen for non-shared clonotypes relative to those shared by all four donors.

This clone was seen once. The antigen is unknown. Genomic DNA (from each subset) was split evenly across several immunoSEQ plates. Measured with immunoSEQ multiplex PCR; TCRdb has only the in-frame clones, and not every one. This table has approximately 2.5 million clones, 93% appearing once. The V end lost 2 bases, the J end lost 3 bases, and 13 bases lay between the germline ends. This CDR3 has 15 residues. From germline, CDR1 is MNHNY and CDR2 SVGAGI (reference sequence). A CD45RA-negative memory subset and a CD45RA+ naive subset were separated from the CD4+ cells. Source material: naive CD4+ T cells from PBMCs. Subset defined: CD45RA+ positively selected. This chain connects TRBV6-6 to TRBJ1-1, with D perhaps matching TRBD1 (6 bases). This sequence was found in a man aged 18 to 35 in good health. Some clones in this sample may be carry-over from other donors' samples. The CDR3: CASSYGGGLYTEAFF. In DNA, the CDR3 is TGTGCCAGCAGTTACGGGGGGGGCCTTTACACTGAAGCTTTCTTT.